The TCR beta chain under discussion was sequenced for a study of blood T cell repertoires in COVID-19. Study summary: The United States, Italy and Spain supplied acute and convalescent COVID-19 samples. The cDNA or gDNA used as material had been derived from T cells, B-cell-depleted T cells, or PBMCs.

Original methodology: Reference gene primer amplification gave estimated nucleated cell counts. Assay: immunoSEQ multiplex PCR; the TCRdb copy retains only in-frame clones and omits some. That table gives V, J and clone size, and the DNA gave D and trimming. The sample has around 300,000 clones, 80% to 90% seen once. The V gene lost 4 bases and the J gene lost 6 bases, with 2 bases spanning the gap. The CDR3 runs 10 residues. Germline CDR1 and CDR2: MDHEN and SYDVKM. The TCR was taken from a man aged 45-65 years with active or convalescent COVID-19. The chain uses TRBV28 and TRBJ2-3; D is ambiguous. Sequencing input: peripheral blood. This chain's CDR3 is CASSSDTQYF. The DNA for the CDR3 is TGTGCCAGCAGTTCGGATACGCAGTATTTT.